This TCR beta chain was sequenced for a study of T cells in Graves' hyperthyroidism and ophthalmopathy. Germline V gene lookup returns CDR1 SGHVS and CDR2 FQNEAQ. The V end was cut by 0 bases, the J end by 1 base, with 22 bases between. CDR3 length: 21 amino acids. Researchers amplified the TCR beta CDR3 regions from RNA transcripts. First-round RT-PCR with HTBI primers amplified the TCR CDR3 region. TCRdb reprocessed the multiplex PCR reads via MiXCR and lists one record per CDR3 protein. The sample shows 500,000 to 600,000 distinct CDR3 sequences, 16% of them seen only once. V and J are TRBV7-8 and TRBJ2-6; a weak D match, TRBD2 (7 bases). This receptor was obtained from a woman aged 18 to 35 with Graves' hyperthyroidism. Sequences were obtained from blood. CDR3 sequence reads: CASSLARYRGARTSGANVLTF. DNA for the CDR3: TGTGCCAGCAGCTTAGCGCGATATCGGGGGGCCCGAACATCTGGGGCCAACGTCCTGACTTTC. The whole variable domain, remainder taken from reference TRBV7-8 and TRBJ2-6, is GAGVSQSPRYKVAKRGQDVALRCDPISGHVSLFWYQQALGQGPEFLTYFQNEAQLDKSGLPSDRFFAERPEGSVSTLKIQRTQQEDSAVYLCASSLARYRGARTSGANVLTFGAGSRLTVL.